The subject of this entry is one T cell receptor (beta chain). Its antigen remains unknown. The data are from a study of shared clonotypes between healthy human individuals. Overall study: Plates per donor: three CD4 naive, three CD4 memory, two CD8 naive, one CD8 memory. Study results and limitations: Clonotypes shared by all four sorted-subset donors had higher generation probabilities than non-shared clonotypes.

TCRdb's copy holds only in-frame clones and misses some; the assay was immunoSEQ multiplex PCR. The table has around 940,000 clones, over 75% seen once; the top ten hold around 1.4%. The germline V gene has CDR1 MNHNS and CDR2 SASEGT. Deletions cut 4 bases from V and 4 bases from J, with 11 bases between. This CDR3 has 15 residues. This receptor was obtained from a man aged 18 to 30 in good health. The V and J genes are TRBV6-1 and TRBJ2-6, with D perhaps TRBD1 (5 bases). What was sequenced was memory CD4+ T cells sorted from blood. Subset in this sample: CD45RA-negative fraction. Written as DNA, the CDR3 is TGTGCCAGCAGTGGTCAGGGTACAGGGGCCAACGTCCTGACTTTC. Amino acid sequence: CASSGQGTGANVLTF.